This TCR beta chain is from a study of cytotoxic CD8 clonotypes in ibrutinib-treated CLL (dated by TCRdb to about 2021). The study in broad terms: In this cohort, over 14 patients were treatment-naive and ten to eleven were relapsed/refractory, while around 17 had unmutated IGHV. Partial responses were observed in approximately 24 patients and complete responses in 2; after a median follow-up of about 69 months, remission was maintained in 15 or so patients and progression was observed in around twelve. Cryopreserved peripheral blood mononuclear cells were collected before treatment, at response, and at either disease progression or sustained remission. On average, each sample yielded around 230,000 productive templates and over 90,000 productive rearrangements. Of the 86 participants in the trial, about 25 had longitudinal samples available. Patients were still on ibrutinib when every remission and progressive disease sample was collected. Samples at response were collected after a median of approximately twelve months of treatment, with a range of about 6 to 36 months. What the research found in general, with its limitations: Clonality increased at ibrutinib response, stayed stable in sustained remission, and fell back toward baseline at progression. Public clonotypes were found to be uncommon and were observed to contract or remain stable during treatment; the increase in clonality was shown to reflect expansion of private clonotypes at ibrutinib response. Baseline clonality exceeded that of age-matched healthy donors and correlated strongly with circulating CD8+ T-cell counts. Sustained-remission and progressing patients did not have matched sampling times, and lymph node repertoires were not examined.

Each clonotype received, on average, approximately 9.9x coverage in deep resolution sequencing performed on a MiSeq, where the target depth lay between 1 in 1 million and 1 in 200,000 T cells. The immunoSEQ hsTCRB Kit was used to generate TCR beta libraries. The study's processing was this. The data were analyzed with ImmunoSEQ Analyzer and ImmunoSEQ Data Assistant, and V, D and J gene assignments followed IMGT definitions. Clonality was computed as one minus normalized Shannon entropy of productive rearrangement frequencies, ranging from 0 to 1. Only overrepresented clonotypes making up at least 0.05% of each patient's repertoire were included in the public clonotype analysis. Approximately 12 age-matched healthy donor repertoires from immuneACCESS were used as controls for clonality. TCRdb retrieved this table from immuneACCESS and kept in-frame rearrangements only. Not all clones are present; in checked studies, unresolved V genes account for under half, and no reason is known for the remainder. Clone size and the V and J calls come from that table; the DNA yielded D and trimming. The sample profile shows some 200,000 clones; roughly 77% of them were found once. The ten largest account for about 6.4% of the sample.

The time point label here, explained by the study, means: 12 months on ibrutinib. For TCR beta library preparation, around 2 micrograms of genomic DNA were isolated from cryopreserved PBMCs. Longitudinal blood samples from CLL patients receiving ibrutinib monotherapy were subjected to high-throughput TCR beta sequencing. Patients were enrolled in a phase 2 open-label single-center ibrutinib monotherapy trial. Trimming at the junction amounts to 6 bases on V and 6 bases on J, and the germline ends lie 12 bases apart. From the cysteine through the phenylalanine, the CDR3 covers 13 amino acids. Of all the DNA, just the CDR3 is kept, 39 bases in frame from base 1. CDR1 and CDR2, per the germline V gene, are WSHSY and SAAADI. Worth noting for this clone: Its recognized antigen is unknown. No per-base quality is available; no much larger clone lies one base away.

The sample here was PBMCs, taken after 12 months of ibrutinib treatment. In this chain, TRBV10-2 is recombined with TRBJ1-5; the D gene is perhaps TRBD1, from 6 matching bases. The TCR was taken from a human donor with chronic lymphocytic leukemia. The DNA is TGCGCCAGCAGCGCCACAGGGATTCAGCCCCAGCATTTT. Protein translation: CASSATGIQPQHF.